This entry features one T cell receptor beta chain sequence. Its antigen is not known. Hyperthyroidism patients were newly diagnosed, had disease duration under 2 months, and were aged 18 to 65 years. Each diagnosis drew on symptoms, thyroxine, TRAb, thyroid ultrasound and orbital computed tomography findings. RNA transcripts gave rise to amplified TCR beta CDR3 regions. An initial round of RT-PCR targeting the TCR CDR3 relied on the HTBI primer set. TCRdb independently ran MiXCR on the multiplex PCR reads; one entry per CDR3 protein. The sample has about 290,000 distinct CDR3 sequences; about 15% are singletons. This specimen comes from a study of T cells in Graves' hyperthyroidism and ophthalmopathy. Study-level points and caveats: Most thyroid clonotypes with frequency above 0.001 were detected in blood.

The receptor's source is a woman aged 45-60 years with Graves' hyperthyroidism that later progressed to Graves' ophthalmopathy. Material for sequencing was blood.

The DNA of the CDR3 is TGTGCCAGCTCACCCCGAGCCTTTAGCGGGAGGGCCTATCCCCAAGAGACCCAGTACTTC. It codes for CASSPRAFSGRAYPQETQYF. The rearrangement joins TRBV18 to TRBJ2-5; 11 bases are shared with TRBD2. The V gene's germline CDR1 is KGHSH and CDR2 LQKENI. CDR3 length: 20 residues. The V and J ends lost 3 bases and 1 base, in that order; junction bases with no gene match: 16.